The TCR beta chain under discussion was sequenced for a study of shared clonotypes between healthy human individuals. Donors included only healthy HIV-negative adults lacking recent acute infections or vaccinations. The data were produced by immunoSEQ multiplex PCR, yet TCRdb's version contains in-frame clones alone and is incomplete. This sample carries under 850,000 clones, roughly two thirds of them seen once, and the ten largest clones take more than 1.5%. This CDR3 comprises 15 residues. Sequencing input: memory CD4+ T cells sorted from blood. The subset was: CD45RA-negative fraction. The V call is TRBV21-1, the J call TRBJ1-2. TRBV21-1 is described as a pseudogene. The sequence was obtained from a woman in her thirties in good health. This CDR3 is CASSKGRGANYGYTF. CDR3 DNA: TGTGCCAGCAGCAAAGGTAGGGGGGCTAACTATGGCTACACCTTC.